The 9 T cell receptor beta chains given below trace back to one sample, sequenced in a study of blood T cells in healthy people across ages. Combining a sample-barcoded 5' primer with a J-beta primer mix, a second PCR ran for about 7 to 11 cycles. TCRdb processed the 5' RACE reads anew with MiXCR; each CDR3 protein has one entry. The data contain over 750,000 distinct CDR3 sequences, 25% of them singletons. The data were also submitted as part of a second study, on T cells of mothers and their children.

Sample: blood. The receptors derive from a boy aged 5-17 years in good health.

This clonotype turned up a few times. This rearrangement joins TRBV7-9 to TRBJ2-7; D might be TRBD2 (6 bases). This CDR3 has 13 residues. The V gene lost 11 bases and the J gene lost 1 base, with 15 bases spanning the gap. Germline CDR1 and CDR2: SEHNR and FQNEAQ (reference sequence). This CDR3 is CAARDAGSYEQYF. DNA for the CDR3: TGTGCCGCCAGGGATGCGGGATCCTACGAGCAGTACTTC.

As to this clonotype: Here the CDR3 omits its conserved ending phenylalanine or tryptophan, so a read error is the likely source. This chain links TRBV5-1 with TRBJ1-1, with D perhaps matching TRBD1 (5 bases). This CDR3 comprises 14 residues. Trimming took off 7 bases at V and 1 base at J, with 14 bases between the two ends. Germline CDR1 is SGHRS and CDR2 is YFSETQ. The CDR3 reads CASYRGQGNTEAFL. The CDR3 coding sequence is TGCGCCAGCTACCGGGGCCAGGGGAACACTGAAGCTTTCCTT.

This clonotype was seen only a few times. V and J are TRBV9 and TRBJ1-2; D unclear. The CDR3 contains 13 residues. The V gene's germline CDR1 is SGDLS and CDR2 YYNGEE. The V and J ends lost 0 bases and 8 bases respectively, with 11 bases between them. The CDR3 spells CASSVGLTEGYTF. For the CDR3, the DNA is TGTGCCAGCAGCGTAGGACTGACCGAGGGCTACACCTTC.

This clonotype has just one count. This chain links TRBV10-3 with TRBJ2-7; D could derive from TRBD1 or TRBD2 (5 bases each). The CDR3 length is 15 residues. Germline V gene sequence: CDR1 ENHRY, CDR2 SYGVKD. V lost 4 bases, J lost 2 bases, and 15 bases lay in between. CDR3 sequence reads: CAISALVGEPYEQYF. In nucleotides, the CDR3 is TGTGCCATCAGTGCTTTGGTGGGGGAGCCCTACGAGCAGTACTTC.

This chain uses TRBV5-5 with TRBJ2-7; 10 positions agree with TRBD2. Germline V gives CDR1 SGHKS, CDR2 YYEKEE (reference sequence). The V segment lost 4 bases and the J segment 2 bases; nucleotides outside the gene matches: 9. The CDR3 totals 16 residues. The CDR3 region has the DNA TGTGCCAGCAGCCAATTTTTAACTAGCGGGGCCTACGAGCAGTACTTC. Translation gives CASSQFLTSGAYEQYF.

The chain is built from TRBV15 and TRBJ2-3; D remains ambiguous. The CDR3 totals 15 residues. Germline CDR1 LNHNV, CDR2 YYDKDF (reference sequence). V lost 0 bases and J lost 2, with 9 bases in between. The CDR3: CATSRDGQVTDTQYF. Written as DNA, the CDR3 is TGTGCCACCAGCAGAGATGGGCAAGTCACAGATACGCAGTATTTT.

The V and J genes are TRBV2 and TRBJ2-5; 10 bases map to TRBD2. Trimming cost V 6 bases and J 0 bases; bases outside gene matches: 4. The CDR3 totals 15 residues. The germline CDR1 and CDR2 sequences are SNHLY and FYNNEI. The CDR3 spells CASRGGLANQETQYF. The CDR3 nucleotides read TGTGCCAGCAGGGGGGGACTAGCGAACCAAGAGACCCAGTACTTC. Full variable domain (outside the CDR3, taken from reference TRBV2 and TRBJ2-5): EPEVTQTPSHQVTQMGQEVILRCVPISNHLYFYWYRQILGQKVEFLVSFYNNEISEKSEIFDDQFSVERPDGSNFTLKIRSTKLEDSAMYFCASRGGLANQETQYFGPGTRLLVL.

CDR3 in amino acids: CASSLDPGLVTDTQYF. DNA for the CDR3: TGCGCCAGCAGCTTGGATCCGGGGTTGGTCACAGATACGCAGTATTTT. The chain links TRBV5-1 to TRBJ2-3; weak D call: TRBD2 (5 bases). The CDR3 consists of 16 residues. V lost 0 bases to trimming and J lost 2 bases, with 13 bases between them. Per the germline V gene, CDR1 is SGHRS and CDR2 is YFSETQ.

In its sample, this clonotype was seen a few times. The V call is TRBV28, the J call TRBJ1-5; D may be TRBD1 (5 bases). The CDR3 spans 16 residues. Between the trimmed V and J ends, which lost 3 bases and 5 bases, there was a span of 17 bases. CDR1 is MDHEN, CDR2 SYDVKM, per germline. This CDR3 reads CASSFRQGKGYQPQHF. Here the CDR3 DNA reads TGTGCCAGCAGTTTCCGGCAGGGAAAGGGGTATCAGCCCCAGCATTTT.